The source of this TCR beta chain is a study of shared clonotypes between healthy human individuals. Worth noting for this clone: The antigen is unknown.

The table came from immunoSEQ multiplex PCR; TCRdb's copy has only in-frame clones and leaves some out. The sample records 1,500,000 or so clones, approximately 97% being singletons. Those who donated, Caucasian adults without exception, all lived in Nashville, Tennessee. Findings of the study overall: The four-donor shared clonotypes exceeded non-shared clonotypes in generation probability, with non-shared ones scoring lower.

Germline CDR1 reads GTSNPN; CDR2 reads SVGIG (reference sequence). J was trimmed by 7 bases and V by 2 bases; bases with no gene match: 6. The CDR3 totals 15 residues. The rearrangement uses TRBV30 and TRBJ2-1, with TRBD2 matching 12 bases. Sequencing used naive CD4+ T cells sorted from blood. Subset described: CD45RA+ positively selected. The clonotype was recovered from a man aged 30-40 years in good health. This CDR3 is CAWSQTSGSRNEQFF. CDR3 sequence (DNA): TGTGCCTGGAGTCAGACTAGCGGGAGTAGGAATGAGCAGTTCTTC.